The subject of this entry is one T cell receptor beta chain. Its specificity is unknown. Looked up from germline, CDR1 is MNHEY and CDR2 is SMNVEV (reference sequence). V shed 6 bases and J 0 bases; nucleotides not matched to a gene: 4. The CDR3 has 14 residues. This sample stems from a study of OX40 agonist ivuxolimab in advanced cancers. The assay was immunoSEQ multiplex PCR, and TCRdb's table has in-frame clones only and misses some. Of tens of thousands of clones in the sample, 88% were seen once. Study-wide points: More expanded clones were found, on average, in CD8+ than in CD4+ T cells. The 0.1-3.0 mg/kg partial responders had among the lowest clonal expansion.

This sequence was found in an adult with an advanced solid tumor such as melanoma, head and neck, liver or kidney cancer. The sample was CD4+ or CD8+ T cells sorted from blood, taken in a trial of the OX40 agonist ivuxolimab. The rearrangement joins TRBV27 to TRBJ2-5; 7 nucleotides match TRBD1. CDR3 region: CASSLQGYQETQYF. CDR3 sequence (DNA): TGTGCCAGCAGCCTACAGGGGTACCAAGAGACCCAGTACTTC.